Below, 14 T cell receptor beta chains from the same sample are listed, as sequenced in a study of T cell responses to AZD1222 COVID-19 vaccine. Sequencing used immunoSEQ multiplex PCR; TCRdb keeps in-frame clones, though not all of them. The sample lists over 120,000 clones, approximately 90% seen once, with approximately 3.5% in the top ten. Material: peripheral blood, obtained 28 days after the second AZD1222 dose. The receptors stem from an adult who received the AZD1222 COVID-19 vaccine.

J is TRBJ2-7 and V is TRBV28; 7 bases line up with TRBD1. V dropped 8 bases and J dropped 3; count of bases not matched to a gene: 4. The germline gives CDR1 MDHEN, CDR2 SYDVKM. There are 12 residues in the CDR3. This CDR3 is CASHRGIYEQYF. The CDR3 coding sequence is TGTGCCAGCCACAGGGGTATCTACGAGCAGTACTTC.

This chain uses TRBV5-1 with TRBJ1-6; D remains ambiguous. The length of the CDR3 is 16 residues. Deletions cut 2 bases from V and 0 bases from J, with 9 bases between. CDR1 SGHRS and CDR2 YFSETQ come from the germline V gene. CDR3 DNA: TGCGCCAGCAGCTTCGGGTCTACCTCCTATAATTCACCCCTCCACTTT. Translating it yields CASSFGSTSYNSPLHF.

V is TRBV28 and J is TRBJ1-2; possible D gene TRBD1, 6 bases. The germline V gene has CDR1 MDHEN and CDR2 SYDVKM. The CDR3 spans 13 residues. Trimming cost V 4 bases and J 2 bases, with 8 bases left between them. CDR3 nucleotides: TGTGCCAGCAGTTGGGGGCAGAACTATGGCTACACCTTC. It encodes CASSWGQNYGYTF.

This clone has a single count. The rearrangement uses TRBV7-2 and TRBJ1-6; maybe TRBD1 (5 bases). Trimming removed 2 bases from V and 7 bases from J, with 18 bases in between. CDR1 is SGHTA, CDR2 FQGNSA, per germline. The CDR3 length is 17 residues. Here the CDR3 reads CASSLYPRGWGNSPLHF. DNA for the CDR3: TGTGCCAGCAGCTTATACCCCCGGGGTTGGGGGAATTCACCCCTCCACTTT.

V is TRBV2 and J is TRBJ1-6; TRBD1 matches 8 bases. The J segment lost 6 bases and the V segment lost 4 bases, leaving 2 bases of the junction unmatched. Germline CDR1 SNHLY, CDR2 FYNNEI. This CDR3 region has 14 residues. The CDR3 here is CASSVDRVNSPLHF. The CDR3 DNA sequence: TGTGCCAGCAGTGTGGACAGGGTTAATTCACCCCTCCACTTT.

The chain combines TRBV2 with TRBJ1-1, with D unclear. V gave up 2 bases and J gave up 7 bases, with 11 bases separating them. CDR1 is SNHLY, CDR2 FYNNEI, per germline. There are 13 residues in the CDR3. The DNA for the CDR3 is TGTGCCAGCAGTGAAAACCCGATCGATGAAGCTTTCTTT. The encoded protein is CASSENPIDEAFF.

The chain couples TRBV6-2 or TRBV6-3 to TRBJ1-1; TRBD1 matches 10 bases. The length of the CDR3 is 15 residues. The ends lost 5 bases at V and 8 bases at J; junction bases unmatched: 11. The germline V gene has CDR1 MNHEY and CDR2 SVGEGT. The CDR3 reads CASSDTGTGVGEAFF. In DNA, the CDR3 is TGTGCCAGCAGTGACACCGGGACAGGGGTCGGGGAAGCTTTCTTT.

The V call is TRBV5-1, the J call TRBJ1-3; 8 bases are a match to TRBD1. V lost 1 base to trimming and J lost 4 bases; unmatched junction nucleotides: 1. CDR3 length equals 14 residues. In germline, CDR1 is SGHRS, CDR2 YFSETQ. The CDR3 sequence: CASSLPGGGNTIYF. The CDR3 nucleotides read TGCGCCAGCAGCTTGCCAGGGGGCGGAAACACCATATATTTT.

This chain connects TRBV5-1 to TRBJ2-7, with TRBD2 as a possible D gene (6 bases). This CDR3 contains 14 residues. Trimming cost V 0 bases and J 6 bases, with 13 bases left between them. In germline, CDR1 is SGHRS, CDR2 YFSETQ. The chain's CDR3 is CASSLGETGGEQYF. CDR3 nucleotides: TGCGCCAGCAGCTTGGGGGAAACCGGGGGCGAGCAGTACTTC.

The V call is TRBV27, the J call TRBJ1-1; D perhaps matches TRBD1 (5 bases). Germline CDR1 is MNHEY and CDR2 is SMNVEV (reference sequence). The CDR3 runs 14 residues. V was trimmed by 1 base and J by 5 bases, leaving 11 bases between them. The CDR3 region has the DNA TGTGCCAGCAGTTTATTGGGTGGGGGGACTGAAGCTTTCTTT. It translates to CASSLLGGGTEAFF.

This sequence joins TRBV30 and TRBJ1-1; the D gene is possibly TRBD1 (5 bases). The CDR3 runs 13 residues. V lost 0 bases, J lost 5 bases, and 10 bases lay in between. From germline, CDR1 is GTSNPN and CDR2 SVGIG (reference sequence). CDR3 amino acids: CAWSVQEGTEAFF. Written as DNA, the CDR3 is TGTGCCTGGAGTGTACAGGAGGGTACTGAAGCTTTCTTT.

The table lists this clone with a few counts. V usage is TRBV21-1 and J usage is TRBJ1-5; the table's D gene call, TRBD1, was not cross checked with the DNA. TRBV21-1 is a listed pseudogene. This CDR3 spans 16 amino acids. This CDR3 reads CASREGARGGNQPQHF. CDR3 nucleotides: TGTGCCAGCAGAGAGGGGGCGCGTGGAGGCAATCAGCCCCAGCATTTT.

This rearrangement joins TRBV7-2 to TRBJ2-7, with 9 bases matching TRBD2. With 1 base clipped from V and 3 bases from J, the junction kept 13 bases outside the gene matches. CDR3 length: 18 amino acids. CDR1 SGHTA and CDR2 FQGNSA come from the germline V gene. The CDR3 DNA reads as TGTGCCAGCAGCTTAGGGTCAGCGGGAGGACCCAGCTACTACGAGCAGTACTTC. Translation gives CASSLGSAGGPSYYEQYF.

V gene TRBV11-2 combines with J gene TRBJ2-7; D is uncertain. The CDR3 contains 11 residues. The germline V gene has CDR1 SGHAT and CDR2 FQNNGV. The germline V and J ends were trimmed by 5 bases and 1 base, with 3 bases remaining between them. As DNA, the CDR3 is TGTGCCAGCAGCCATTCCTACGAGCAGTACTTC. As protein: CASSHSYEQYF.